This is a list of T cell receptor beta chains from one sample in a study of blood T cell repertoires in COVID-19. Using immunoSEQ multiplex PCR, the repertoire was profiled, and TCRdb retains in-frame clones only, with some absent. The table includes 150,000 or so clones, 87% detected once. The material sequenced was peripheral blood. The receptors come from a man at least 80 years old with acute or convalescent COVID-19. The CDR3 runs from the conserved cysteine through the conserved F or W. D genes are given only for firm matches. Clone size, where shown, is once, few, many, or a class for clones that have expanded.

d_gene	abundance	v_gene	j_gene	CDR3nt	CDR3aa
TRBD1	NA	TRBV7-2	TRBJ1-2	TGTGCCAGCAGCTCGAGGACAGGCGGGTACACCTTC	CASSSRTGGYTF
NA	NA	TRBV3-1/TRBV3-2	TRBJ1-6	TGTGCCAGCAGCCCGACTCGGGGCTATAATTCACCCCTCCACTTT	CASSPTRGYNSPLHF
TRBD2	NA	TRBV28	TRBJ2-1	TGTGCCAGCAGTTTACAAGGCCACGCGGGGGAGTTCTTC	CASSLQGHAGEFF
TRBD1	NA	TRBV2	TRBJ2-2	TGTGCCAGTCAAGGACAGGGACTGGACACCGGGGAGCTGTTTTTT	CASQGQGLDTGELFF
NA	NA	TRBV5-1	TRBJ2-5	TGCGCCAGCAGCTTGGGACAGATGGAGACCCAGTACTTC	CASSLGQMETQYF
NA	NA	TRBV11-2	TRBJ2-3	TGTGCCAGCAGCTTATCGGGGGGCCTCCACACAGATACGCAGTATTTT	CASSLSGGLHTDTQYF
NA	once	TRBV3-1/TRBV3-2	TRBJ1-1	TGTGCCAGCAGCCAAGCGGGAGGGGAAAACACTGAAGCTTTCTTT	CASSQAGGENTEAFF
TRBD2	NA	TRBV5-1	TRBJ2-5	TGCGCCAGCAGCTTGACGGGAGGGCCCTCCAAAGAGACCCAGTACTTC	CASSLTGGPSKETQYF
TRBD1	NA	TRBV5-1	TRBJ1-6	TGCGCCAGCAGATCATTGGACAGGGGCGGACCCCTCCACTTT	CASRSLDRGGPLHF
NA	NA	TRBV5-1	TRBJ1-1	TGCGCCAGCAGCCCGTCCAGCAGGGCGAACACTGAAGCTTTCTTT	CASSPSSRANTEAFF
NA	once	TRBV19	TRBJ1-2	TGTGCCAGTATCCCGGACACGCAAAAGCGCTATGGCTACACCTTC	CASIPDTQKRYGYTF
NA	NA	TRBV6-4	TRBJ1-3	TGTGCCAGCAGTGGGAGCATTGGAAACACCATATATTTT	CASSGSIGNTIYF
NA	NA	TRBV2	TRBJ1-3	TGTGCCAGCAGTGCTCCAGGGAACTCTGGAAACACCATATATTTT	CASSAPGNSGNTIYF
TRBD2	NA	TRBV11-2	TRBJ2-7	TGTGCCAGCAGCGCGAGCTCGGGACTATCCCTCTACGAGCAGTACTTC	CASSASSGLSLYEQYF
NA	once	TRBV3-1/TRBV3-2	TRBJ1-2	TGTGCCAGCAGCCCAGGGGAGATTAACTATGGCTACACCTTC	CASSPGEINYGYTF
NA	NA	TRBV28	TRBJ1-1	TGTGCCAGCAACTCAAAGAACACTGAAGCTTTCTTT	CASNSKNTEAFF
TRBD2	NA	TRBV4-2	TRBJ2-7	TGTGCCAGCAGCCGGGGGGGTTCCTACGAGCAGTACTTC	CASSRGGSYEQYF
NA	NA	TRBV28	TRBJ2-7	TGTGCCAGCAGTCTGCAGTCCGTGGAGCAGTACTTC	CASSLQSVEQYF
TRBD2	NA	TRBV10-1	TRBJ2-1	TGCGCCAGCAGTCGGACTAGCTCCTACAATGAGCAGTTCTTC	CASSRTSSYNEQFF
NA	NA	TRBV19	TRBJ1-1	TGTGCCAGTAGTATCGGGACGGGGGTGGACACTGAAGCTTTCTTT	CASSIGTGVDTEAFF
NA	once	TRBV3-1/TRBV3-2	TRBJ1-5	TGTGCCAGCAGCCAAGATTTCCCGGCGGAAACTAGCAATCAGCCCCAGCATTTT	CASSQDFPAETSNQPQHF
NA	NA	TRBV19	TRBJ1-5	TGTGCCAGTAGACCTATCGACAGGTCGGACAATCAGCCCCAGCATTTT	CASRPIDRSDNQPQHF
TRBD1	NA	TRBV4-1	TRBJ1-5	TGCGCCAGCAGCGAGCACGGGACAGATAATCAGCCCCAGCATTTT	CASSEHGTDNQPQHF
NA	NA	TRBV10-3	TRBJ1-2	TGTGCCATCAGTGACGGGGTCCAATATGGCTACACCTTC	CAISDGVQYGYTF
NA	NA	TRBV9	TRBJ1-6	TGTGCCAGCAGCGTAGCTGGACTCGATTCACCCCTCCACTTT	CASSVAGLDSPLHF
NA	NA	TRBV5-4	TRBJ2-7	TGTGCCAGCAGCTTGAATTCCTACGGGCAGTACTTC	CASSLNSYGQYF
NA	NA	TRBV28	TRBJ1-2	TGTGCCAGCAGTTTATGGTGGGGACACCCAGCCTTC	CASSLWWGHPAF
NA	NA	TRBV6-5	TRBJ1-6	TGTGCCAGCAGTTACTCGTCGGGGATCAATTCACCCCTCCACTTT	CASSYSSGINSPLHF
NA	NA	TRBV12-5	TRBJ2-1	TGTGCTAGTAGACTAGGTGAGCAGTTCTTC	CASRLGEQFF
TRBD1	NA	TRBV23-1	TRBJ1-1	TGCGCCAGCACCCAATCAACAGGGGAAAGGCACACTGAAGCTTTCTTT	CASTQSTGERHTEAFF
TRBD1	NA	TRBV7-2	TRBJ2-4	TGTGCCAGCAGCTCGGACAGGGGGAGGGGAAACATTCAGTACTTC	CASSSDRGRGNIQYF
NA	NA	TRBV2	TRBJ1-5	TGTGCCAGCAGTGAAGCTAGGGGCACGAGCTACAATCAGCCCCAGCATTTT	CASSEARGTSYNQPQHF
NA	few	TRBV12-3/TRBV12-4	TRBJ1-2	TGTGCCAGCACCGCGGGGGCTAACTATGGCTACACCTTC	CASTAGANYGYTF
NA	NA	TRBV19	TRBJ1-2	TGTGCCAGTAGCAAACAGGGAGACTATGGCTACACCTTC	CASSKQGDYGYTF
TRBD2	NA	TRBV6-7	TRBJ2-6	TGTGCCAGGACCCGGGGGGACTCTGGGGCCAACGTCCTGACTTTC	CARTRGDSGANVLTF
TRBD1	NA	TRBV12-3/TRBV12-4	TRBJ1-2	TGTGCCACCACTGGACAGGGGGTATATGGCTACACCTTC	CATTGQGVYGYTF